This record covers a single TCR beta chain. This receptor's antigen is unknown. No quality values exist for individual bases; no much larger clone is one base distant. This entry is derived from a study of blood T cell repertoires in COVID-19 (dated by TCRdb to about 2020). Regarding the study in general: Collaborator samples came from the United States, Italy and Spain and covered acute and convalescent phases of COVID-19. The prospective study material was composed of cDNA or gDNA derived from T cells, B-cell-depleted T cells, or PBMCs. Subjects who had been exposed to COVID-19, were actively infected with it, or had recovered from it provided the deeply sampled blood TCRbeta repertoires that made up the dataset. The repertoires were released in a freely available public database intended as a resource for research on the immune response to SARS-CoV-2. Samples came from the ongoing ImmuneRACE study (first 160 participants) plus 1,254 subjects from 6 global collaborators. Sample metadata almost always included a de-identified subject ID, COVID-19 status, age in years and sex. HLA class I and class II types, where available, came from metadata supplied by the sample provider rather than from assay-based typing. Here is what the overall study found, with its caveats: How much clinical and demographic metadata was included differed by source and by participant, and the metadata was provided uncurated.

Each collaborating institution followed its own protocols to collect whole blood in K2EDTA tubes. For TCRbeta analysis, collaborators shipped samples as frozen whole blood, isolated PBMCs, or DNA extracted from either of those sample types. TCRbeta CDR3 regions were amplified from genomic DNA using the immunoSEQ Assay, a bias-controlled multiplex PCR. The authors' pipeline ran thus. The number of nucleated cells in each sample was estimated by amplification of reference gene primers within the assay. Sequence reads were collapsed and filtered to measure the absolute abundance of every unique TCRbeta CDR3 rearrangement. Productive Simpson clonality was computed per sample as the square root of Simpson's diversity index over productive rearrangements. Not all clones reach the TCRdb copy of this immuneACCESS table, which keeps in-frame sequences only. Checked studies attribute under half of the gap to unresolved V genes and leave the rest unexplained. The V and J calls and clone size are taken from that table; D and trimming were inferred from the DNA. For this sample the table gives some 200,000 clones, of which less than 90% were detected only once. In total, the top ten clones hold roughly 1.7% of the sample.

V is pared back by 6 bases and J by 11 bases, with 20 bases lying between the germline termini. The CDR3 spans 14 residues, from the cysteine through the phenylalanine. The kept DNA is CDR3 alone, 42 bases in frame from the first base. The germline V gene provides CDR1 SNHLY and CDR2 FYNNEI. The receptor was derived from a man in his 70s with acute or convalescent COVID-19. The V gene is TRBV2 and the J gene is TRBJ2-4; matching of 5 bases hints at TRBD2 as the D gene. What was sequenced was peripheral blood. The CDR3 corresponds to CASRSTPGVGLQYF. DNA sequence: TGTGCCAGCAGGTCCACTCCCGGGGTCGGGCTTCAGTACTTC.